The following is a T cell receptor beta chain sequence with its context. Per the germline V gene, CDR1 is KGHDR and CDR2 is SFDVKD. V lost 3 bases, J lost 1 base, and 9 bases lay in between. The CDR3 has 15 amino acids. This sample is part of a study of blood T cell repertoires in COVID-19. Only in-frame clones appear in the TCRdb table, and some are missing; sequencing was by immunoSEQ multiplex PCR. Here the sample spans approximately 300,000 clones, 75% to 90% being singletons. The chain is built from TRBV24-1 and TRBJ2-1; maybe TRBD1 (6 bases). The sample comprised peripheral blood. The receptor was isolated from a man aged 35 to 55 with acute or convalescent COVID-19. CDR3 in amino acids: CATSDRTASYNEQFF. CDR3 nucleotides: TGTGCCACCAGTGATCGGACAGCATCCTACAATGAGCAGTTCTTC.